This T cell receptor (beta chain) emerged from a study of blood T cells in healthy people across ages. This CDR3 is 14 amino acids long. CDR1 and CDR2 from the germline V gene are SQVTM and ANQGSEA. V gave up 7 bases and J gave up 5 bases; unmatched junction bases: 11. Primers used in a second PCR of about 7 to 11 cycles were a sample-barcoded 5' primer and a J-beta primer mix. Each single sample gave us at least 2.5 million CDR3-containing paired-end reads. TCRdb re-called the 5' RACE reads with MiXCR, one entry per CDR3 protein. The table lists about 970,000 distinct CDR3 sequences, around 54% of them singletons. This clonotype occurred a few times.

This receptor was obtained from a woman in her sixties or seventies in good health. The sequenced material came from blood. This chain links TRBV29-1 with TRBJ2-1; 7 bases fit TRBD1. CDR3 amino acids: CSAVRGQHNNEQFF. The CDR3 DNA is TGCAGCGCCGTAAGGGGACAGCACAACAATGAGCAGTTCTTC.